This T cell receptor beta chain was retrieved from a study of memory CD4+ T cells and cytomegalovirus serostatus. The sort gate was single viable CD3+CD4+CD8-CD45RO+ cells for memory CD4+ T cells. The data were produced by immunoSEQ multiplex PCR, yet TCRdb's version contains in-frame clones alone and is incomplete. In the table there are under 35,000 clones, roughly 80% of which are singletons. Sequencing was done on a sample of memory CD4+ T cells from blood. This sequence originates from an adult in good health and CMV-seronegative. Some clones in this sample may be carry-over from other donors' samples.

Here the CDR3 reads CASSQQAGTSSYEQYF. The CDR3 DNA follows: TGTGCCAGCAGCCAGCAGGCCGGGACTAGTTCCTACGAGCAGTACTTC. The V and J genes are TRBV4-2 and TRBJ2-7; 8 bases map to TRBD2. V was pared by 3 bases and J by 1 base, with 8 bases of the junction left unmatched. CDR1 is LGHNA and CDR2 is YNFKEQ in the germline V gene. The CDR3 runs 16 residues.